The 16 T cell receptor beta chains below come from one sample, sequenced in a study of T cells in Graves' hyperthyroidism and ophthalmopathy. The CDR3 regions of TCR beta were amplified from RNA transcripts. Using the HTBI primer set, a first-round RT-PCR was run on the TCR CDR3. TCRdb itself ran the multiplex PCR reads through MiXCR, one entry per CDR3 protein. This table holds around 340,000 distinct CDR3 sequences, around 16% found once. Source material: blood. The origin of the receptors is a man aged 30-40 years with Graves' hyperthyroidism.

This clonotype was seen at least ten times. The chain uses TRBV12-3 or TRBV12-4 and TRBJ2-7, with D possibly TRBD2 on 5 matching bases. CDR3 size: 13 residues. V was cut by 0 bases and J by 6 bases, with 9 bases left in between. DNA of the CDR3: TGTGCCAGCAGTTTAGCGGGAGTTCGCGAGCAGTACTTC. This gives the protein CASSLAGVREQYF.

Many counts were recorded for this clonotype. The chain uses TRBV12-3 or TRBV12-4 and TRBJ2-3; no clear D. The CDR3 is made up of 13 amino acids. V was cut by 3 bases and J by 1 base, with 5 bases left in between. The CDR3 nucleotides read TGTGCCAGCAGTTTTAGCCGCACAGATACGCAGTATTTT. This sequence encodes CASSFSRTDTQYF.

The chain uses TRBV19 and TRBJ2-5, with 10 bases fitting TRBD1. The CDR3 runs to 14 residues. Germline V gives CDR1 LNHDA, CDR2 SQIVND (reference sequence). With V trimmed by 6 bases and J by 3 bases, 4 bases remained unmatched. The CDR3 protein is CASSRQGAKETQYF. The DNA of the CDR3 is TGTGCCAGTAGCCGACAGGGGGCTAAAGAGACCCAGTACTTC.

The V call is TRBV5-6, the J call TRBJ2-2, with TRBD1 as a possible D gene (5 bases). The germline V gene has CDR1 SGHDT and CDR2 YYEEEE. CDR3 size: 13 residues. V shed 5 bases and J shed 8 bases, with 13 bases lying between them. CDR3 in amino acids: CASRATGSGELFF. The DNA for the CDR3 is TGTGCCAGCAGGGCTACAGGTTCGGGGGAGCTGTTTTTT. Drawing the rest from reference TRBV5-6 and TRBJ2-2, the complete variable domain is DAGVTQSPTHLIKTRGQQVTLRCSPKSGHDTVSWYQQALGQGPQFIFQYYEEEERQRGNFPDRFSGHQFPNYSSELNVNALLLGDSALYLCASRATGSGELFFGEGSRLTVL.

This clonotype was seen many times. The rearrangement links TRBV5-6 to TRBJ2-1; unclear D gene. Germline CDR1 and CDR2: SGHDT and YYEEEE. The germline V and J ends were trimmed by 0 bases and 0 bases, with 7 bases remaining between them. This CDR3 comprises 15 residues. The CDR3 loop is CASSLELSSYNEQFF. DNA of the CDR3: TGTGCCAGCAGCTTGGAATTGAGCTCCTACAATGAGCAGTTCTTC.

V and J are TRBV9 and TRBJ1-4, with a tentative D call TRBD1 (5 bases). In germline, CDR1 is SGDLS, CDR2 YYNGEE. This CDR3 has 17 amino acids. V gave up 0 bases and J gave up 4 bases, with 16 bases separating them. The CDR3 loop is CASSVGLGRTSNEKLFF. As DNA, the CDR3 is TGTGCCAGCAGCGTAGGGCTGGGACGGACGAGTAATGAAAAACTGTTTTTT.

This clonotype turned up a few times. The genes are TRBV12-3 or TRBV12-4 and TRBJ1-1, with 9 bases matching TRBD1. J lost 8 bases, V lost 3 bases, and 7 bases had no gene match. The CDR3 covers 14 residues. The CDR3 region is CASSFWDREEEAFF. The CDR3 nucleotides read TGTGCCAGCAGTTTCTGGGACAGGGAGGAGGAAGCTTTCTTT.

This clonotype was found many times. J is TRBJ2-7 and V is TRBV7-2; 9 bases are a match to TRBD2. CDR3 size: 17 residues. After removal of 3 bases from V and 0 bases from J, the junction contained 9 bases not matched to a gene. CDR1 and CDR2 from the germline V gene are SGHTA and FQGNSA. Here the CDR3 DNA reads TGTGCCAGCAGCTTCTCAACTAGCGGGTACCTCTCCTACGAGCAGTACTTC. Residues: CASSFSTSGYLSYEQYF.

This clonotype came up many times. The chain joins TRBV20-1 to TRBJ1-2; D is uncertain. CDR1 and CDR2 (germline): DFQATT, SNEGSKA (reference sequence). The CDR3 is 13 amino acids. Written as DNA, the CDR3 is TGCAGCCCGTTAGGGTGCGTTAACTATGGCTACACCTTC. Translating gives CSPLGCVNYGYTF.

The chain carries TRBV20-1 and TRBJ1-2; TRBD1 is a possible D gene (6 bases). The ends were cut back, 6 bases at V and 6 bases at J, with 14 bases in the middle. The CDR3 contains 12 residues. Germline CDR1 is DFQATT and CDR2 is SNEGSKA (reference sequence). CDR3 region: CSAQGQADGYTF. As DNA, the CDR3 is TGCAGTGCCCAGGGACAAGCCGATGGCTACACCTTC.

The chain uses TRBV7-3 and TRBJ2-5, with a possible D match to TRBD2 (6 bases). Germline-derived CDR1 and CDR2 are SGHTA and FQGTGA. CDR3 length: 15 residues. Trimming removed 0 bases at V and 5 bases at J, with 13 bases between. CDR3 region: CASSLTASGGETQYF. The CDR3 region has the DNA TGTGCCAGCAGCTTAACGGCGTCCGGAGGGGAGACCCAGTACTTC.

This clonotype was picked up a small number of times. An end of the junction does not agree with germline; a read error may underlie this. J is TRBJ2-1 and V is TRBV6-1, with 8 bases aligning to TRBD2. Germline V lookup: CDR1 MNHNS, CDR2 SASEGT. The length of the CDR3 is 16 residues. CDR3 amino acids: CASSVGAGESYSEQFF. The CDR3 region has the DNA TGTGCCAGCAGTGTCGGAGCGGGAGAGTCCTACAGTGAGCAGTTCTTC.

The table lists this clonotype with many counts. V and J are TRBV7-6 and TRBJ2-7; 7 bases map to TRBD1. The CDR3 has 16 residues. Looked up from germline, CDR1 is SGHVS and CDR2 is FNYEAQ. The junction had 13 bases not matched to a gene; V was cut back by 5 bases and J by 3 bases. The CDR3 sequence: CASSRETGKGIYEQYF. The CDR3 DNA follows: TGTGCCAGCAGCCGAGAGACAGGGAAGGGGATCTACGAGCAGTACTTC.

The chain carries TRBV10-3 and TRBJ1-5; the D is unclear. Per germline, CDR1 ENHRY and CDR2 SYGVKD. There are 13 residues in the CDR3. V was pared by 4 bases and J by 2 bases, with 6 bases between. The CDR3 spells CAISAGGNQPQHF. In nucleotides, the CDR3 is TGTGCCATCAGTGCCGGGGGCAATCAGCCCCAGCATTTT.

About this clonotype itself: Without the conserved terminal phenylalanine or tryptophan, this CDR3 likely stems from a read error. The chain carries TRBV6-2 or TRBV6-3 and TRBJ2-7; TRBD2 is a possible D gene (7 bases). Trimming shortened V by 5 bases and J by 2 bases, and 22 bases separated the two germline ends. The CDR3 has 17 residues. Germline-derived CDR1 and CDR2 are MNHEY and SVGEGT. The DNA for the CDR3 is TGTGCCAGCAGTGGACCGCGGGGGCGGGATAACCCCTACGAGCAGTACCTC. Its protein product is CASSGPRGRDNPYEQYL.

This clonotype has just a few counts. The rearrangement links TRBV9 to TRBJ1-6, with a tentative D call TRBD1 (5 bases). Trimming left V 1 base short and J 2 bases short, with 7 bases between. The CDR3 extends over 15 amino acids. Germline CDR1 reads SGDLS; CDR2 reads YYNGEE. The chain's CDR3 is CASSVTGAYNSPLHF. The DNA of the CDR3 is TGTGCCAGCAGCGTAACAGGAGCCTATAATTCACCCCTCCACTTT. Filled out from reference TRBV9 and TRBJ1-6, the complete variable domain reads DSGVTQTPKHLITATGQRVTLRCSPRSGDLSVYWYQQSLDQGLQFLIQYYNGEERAKGNILERFSAQQFPDLHSELNLSSLELGDSALYFCASSVTGAYNSPLHFGNGTRLTVT.